A selection of T cell receptor beta chains follows, all from one sample in a study of shared clonotypes between healthy human individuals. TCRdb's table, derived via immunoSEQ multiplex PCR, lists solely in-frame clones and lacks some. The sample carries a few million clones, roughly 92% recorded once. Sequencing was done on a sample of naive CD4+ T cells from PBMCs. These receptors all come from a man in his late teens or twenties in good health. Some clones in this sample may be carry-over from other donors' samples. Each CDR3 is given with its conserved first and last residue. Expanded clones are given a class, and other clones once, few, many or no size at all.

size: .; J: TRBJ1-5; V: TRBV6-1; CDR3: CASSEPGGGQPQHF
size: .; J: TRBJ1-1; V: TRBV5-1; CDR3: CASSRTGTNTEAFF
size: .; J: TRBJ2-7; V: TRBV2; CDR3: CATKGTSGSGSEQYF
size: .; J: TRBJ2-3; V: TRBV29-1; CDR3: CSVGGGARPFSSSTDTQYF
size: .; J: TRBJ2-1; V: TRBV5-4; CDR3: CASSYLYPRGNEQFF
size: .; J: TRBJ2-1; V: TRBV11-2; CDR3: CASTVAGVPYNEQFF
size: .; J: TRBJ2-7; V: TRBV5-4; CDR3: CASSDSYEQYF
size: .; J: TRBJ2-3; V: TRBV27; CDR3: CASSLRGTDTQYF
size: .; J: TRBJ2-1; V: TRBV28; CDR3: CASSLITAGDEQFF
size: .; J: TRBJ2-7; V: TRBV23-1; CDR3: CASTFLRGAVPTAYEQYF
size: .; J: TRBJ2-7; V: TRBV7-6; CDR3: CASSLAGGKYEQYF
size: .; J: TRBJ1-1; V: TRBV19; CDR3: CASSIGTVNTEAFF
size: .; J: TRBJ2-7; V: TRBV5-1; CDR3: CASSLGQGQYF
size: .; J: TRBJ2-3; V: TRBV5-1; CDR3: CASRTTSGTDTQYF
size: .; J: TRBJ2-2; V: TRBV2; CDR3: CASSETGSDTGELFF
size: .; J: TRBJ2-1; V: TRBV7-9; CDR3: CASSHAGVSYNEQFF
size: .; J: TRBJ2-7; V: TRBV2; CDR3: CASKRTGLTYEQYF
size: .; J: TRBJ2-2; V: TRBV6-5; CDR3: CASTYRNTGELFF
size: .; J: TRBJ1-3; V: TRBV7-9; CDR3: CASSSDTAYESGNTIYF
size: .; J: TRBJ2-5; V: TRBV7-9; CDR3: CASSLLGGSQETQYF
size: once; J: TRBJ2-5; V: TRBV7-2; CDR3: CASSRQGYRTSEGETQYF
size: .; J: TRBJ1-5; V: TRBV19; CDR3: CASSIEGLGSQPQHF
size: .; J: TRBJ2-3; V: TRBV2; CDR3: CASTEGEGADTQYF
size: .; J: TRBJ2-3; V: TRBV7-3; CDR3: CASSSNLRDRAQYF
size: .; J: TRBJ1-2; V: TRBV10-3; CDR3: CAINQGQGKVNYGYTF
size: .; J: TRBJ2-5; V: TRBV7-2; CDR3: CASSYSGTGAPPKPQYF
size: .; J: TRBJ2-3; V: TRBV28; CDR3: CASSPAGTGKYDF
size: .; J: TRBJ2-5; V: TRBV14; CDR3: CASSPTHSGRETQYF
size: .; J: TRBJ2-5; V: TRBV28; CDR3: CASSLGGLGGSQETQYF
size: .; J: TRBJ1-2; V: TRBV11-2; CDR3: CASSSTKHRGGSSGTF
size: .; J: TRBJ1-2; V: TRBV13; CDR3: CASSLGGYNRANYGYTF
size: once; J: TRBJ2-3; V: TRBV2; CDR3: CASSENFAQYF
size: .; J: TRBJ1-2; V: TRBV20-1; CDR3: CSAYPGASYTF
size: once; J: TRBJ2-3; V: TRBV28; CDR3: CASSSPGRGDTQYF
size: .; J: TRBJ1-4; V: TRBV4-2; CDR3: CASSQDEGGTGGEKLFF
size: .; J: TRBJ2-7; V: TRBV7-8; CDR3: CASSRSNLAGNSYEQYF
size: .; J: TRBJ2-1; V: TRBV7-9; CDR3: CASSLYWASRYNEQFF
size: .; J: TRBJ1-1; V: TRBV9; CDR3: CASTKTPDTEAFF
size: once; J: TRBJ1-5; V: TRBV5-8; CDR3: CASSLWGGDQPQHF
size: .; J: TRBJ2-1; V: TRBV7-6; CDR3: CASSLSSYRDEQFF
size: .; J: TRBJ2-2; V: TRBV7-6; CDR3: CASSDNAIGQRTGELFF
size: .; J: TRBJ2-7; V: TRBV28; CDR3: CASSQVTTYEQYF
size: .; J: TRBJ1-2; V: TRBV29-1; CDR3: CSIRDGSHYGYTF
size: once; J: TRBJ2-1; V: TRBV28; CDR3: CASSFLGLAGDEQFF
size: .; J: TRBJ1-2; V: TRBV5-1; CDR3: CASSLISRRGYTF
size: once; J: TRBJ2-5; V: TRBV18; CDR3: CASSPPGKETQYF
size: once; J: TRBJ2-1; V: TRBV27; CDR3: CASSLRRDHEQFF
size: .; J: TRBJ2-3; V: TRBV7-3; CDR3: CASSLTGGADTQYF
size: few; J: TRBJ2-1; V: TRBV19; CDR3: CASSILGTLGRHEQFF
size: once; J: TRBJ2-5; V: TRBV9; CDR3: CASSVVAGDYETQYF